This T cell receptor (beta chain) emerged from a study of T-cell memory formation after mild COVID-19. Study observations and caveats: Researchers report contracting CD4+ clones mostly in CM and EM, with CD8+ clones in EMRA.

This clonotype was counted between two and nine times. What it binds is unknown. MiXCR, applied by TCRdb to the 5' RACE reads, yields one record per CDR3 protein. This table holds 110,000 or so distinct CDR3 sequences, over 20% found once. This CDR3 contains 13 residues. Trimming left V 5 bases short and J 4 bases short, with 12 bases between. Per germline, CDR1 SGHVS and CDR2 FQNEAQ. The TCR originated in a man between 18 and 35 years old who had mild COVID-19 (a few samples of this study predate the infection). Cell type and time point are not known. This rearrangement joins TRBV7-8 to TRBJ2-7, with a weak D call TRBD2 (6 bases). Specimen: PBMCs or a T cell subset sorted from them (not recorded which). CDR3: CASSPPGGYEQYF. The CDR3 DNA sequence: TGTGCCAGCAGCCCGCCTGGGGGGTACGAGCAGTACTTC.